This TCR beta chain is from a study of immune evolution from preneoplasia to lung adenocarcinoma. The protocol was immunoSEQ multiplex PCR, while the TCRdb copy is restricted to in-frame clones and leaves out a portion. The profile covers about 6,300 clones, with around 78% appearing a single time and around 8% taken by the ten largest. The clonotype was recovered from a donor of 70 years or more with lung adenocarcinoma. Sequencing input: FFPE lung adenocarcinoma in situ tissue.

The DNA for the CDR3 is TGTGCCAGCCCGGGACAGGGAACCGGGGAGCTGTTTTTT. Translation: CASPGQGTGELFF. The rearrangement uses TRBV18 and TRBJ2-2, with 9 bases fitting TRBD1. V lost 8 bases to trimming and J lost 5 bases; unmatched junction nucleotides: 3. Germline CDR1 KGHSH, CDR2 LQKENI. This CDR3 contains 13 residues. The full variable domain, with the rest looked up from reference TRBV18 and TRBJ2-2, is NAGVMQNPRHLVRRRGQEARLRCSPMKGHSHVYWYRQLPEEGLKFMVYLQKENIIDESGMPKERFSAEFPKEGPSILRIQQVVRGDSAAYFCASPGQGTGELFFGEGSRLTVL.